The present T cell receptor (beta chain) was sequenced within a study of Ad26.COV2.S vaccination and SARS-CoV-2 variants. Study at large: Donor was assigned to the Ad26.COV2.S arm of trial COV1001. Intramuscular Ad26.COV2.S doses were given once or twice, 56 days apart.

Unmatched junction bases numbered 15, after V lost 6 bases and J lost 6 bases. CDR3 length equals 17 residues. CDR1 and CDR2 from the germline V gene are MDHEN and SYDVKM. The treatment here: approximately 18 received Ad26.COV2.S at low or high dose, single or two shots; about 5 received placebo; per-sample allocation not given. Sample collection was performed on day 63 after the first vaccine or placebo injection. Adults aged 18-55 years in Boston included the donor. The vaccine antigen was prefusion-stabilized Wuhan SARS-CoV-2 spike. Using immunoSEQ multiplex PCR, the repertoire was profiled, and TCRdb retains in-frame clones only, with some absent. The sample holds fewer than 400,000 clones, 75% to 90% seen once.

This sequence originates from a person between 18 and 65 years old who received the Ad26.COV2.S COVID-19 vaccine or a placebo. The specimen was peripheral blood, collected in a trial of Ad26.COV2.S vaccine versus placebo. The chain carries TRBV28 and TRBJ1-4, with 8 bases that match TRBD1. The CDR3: CASRRLGQGTIDEKLFF. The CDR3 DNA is TGTGCCAGCAGAAGACTCGGACAGGGCACCATCGATGAAAAACTGTTTTTT.